The sequence of this T cell receptor beta chain was determined in a study of ipilimumab plus nivolumab after autologous stem cell transplantation. Assay used: immunoSEQ multiplex PCR; TCRdb lists only in-frame clones, some missing. Of approximately 17,000 clones listed, over 60% are singletons. Study outcomes and limitations: TCR repertoire, Treg phenotype and gut microbiota reportedly support more study of this approach.

This clone appeared a few times. Its specificity is unknown. V lost 5 bases and J lost 0, with 14 bases in between. CDR3 length: 15 amino acids. Germline V lookup: CDR1 SGHTA, CDR2 FQGTGA. The sequencing used PBMCs, collected in a trial of ipilimumab plus nivolumab as post-transplant consolidation. The receptor was derived from a male donor with diffuse large B-cell lymphoma. This sequence joins TRBV7-3 and TRBJ2-7; D is possibly TRBD1 or TRBD2 (5 bases each). Written as DNA, the CDR3 is TGTGCCAGCAGCCTCGGACTGGGGGACTCCTACGAGCAGTACTTC. Amino acids: CASSLGLGDSYEQYF.